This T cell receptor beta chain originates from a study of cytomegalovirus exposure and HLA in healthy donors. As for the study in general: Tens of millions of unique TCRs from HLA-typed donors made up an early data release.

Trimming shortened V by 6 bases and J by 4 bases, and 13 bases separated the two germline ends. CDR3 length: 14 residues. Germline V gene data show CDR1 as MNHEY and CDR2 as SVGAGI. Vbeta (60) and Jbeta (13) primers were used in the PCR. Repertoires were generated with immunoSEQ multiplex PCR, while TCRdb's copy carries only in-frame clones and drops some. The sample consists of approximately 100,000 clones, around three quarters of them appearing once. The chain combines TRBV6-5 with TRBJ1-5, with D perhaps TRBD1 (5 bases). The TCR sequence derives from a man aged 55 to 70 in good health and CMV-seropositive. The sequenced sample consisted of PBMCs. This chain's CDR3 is CASSPLKGNQPQHF. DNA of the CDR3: TGTGCCAGCAGCCCCCTGAAGGGGAATCAGCCCCAGCATTTT.